Below, one T cell receptor beta chain is given with its context. This clonotype was seen a handful of times. Its cognate antigen has yet to be identified. Nothing much larger sits one base from this clone, and base qualities are not available. Compared with germline, V lacks 5 bases and J lacks 0 bases; bases without a gene match: 3. From the germline V gene (reference sequence), CDR1 is LNHDA and CDR2 is SQIVND. The CDR3 starts with the cysteine, ends with the phenylalanine, and has 14 residues. Of all the DNA, just the CDR3 is kept, 42 bases in frame from base 1. The data derive from a study of regulatory T cells in long-lasting Graves disease (dated by TCRdb to 2020 to 2022). In terms of the full investigation: In the newly diagnosed Graves' disease group, patients had been taking antithyroid drugs for less than 3 months. Patients with persistent Graves' disease were compared with patients with newly diagnosed Graves' disease using TCR sequencing and RNA sequencing of peripheral blood. The study took place in China and was registered as a clinical trial. A total of about 33 samples underwent TCR sequencing, from roughly 13 patients with persistent Graves' disease and 20 or so patients with newly diagnosed Graves' disease. On the study overall, not on this receptor specifically: Persistent disease showed preferential use of TRBV28, TRBJ1-2 and TRBJ2-5, whereas newly diagnosed disease favored TRBV20-1 and TRBJ2-1. More public clonotypes were shared among persistent patients (under 3,000) than among newly diagnosed patients (roughly 960). The study examined only peripheral blood because the primary lesion, thyroid tissue, could not be accessed. Compared with newly diagnosed patients, persistent Graves' disease patients had lower TCR Shannon entropy and fewer highly expanded clones, which suggests clonal expansion. Only the TCR beta chain was sequenced and analyzed. The authors noted that the small sample size was a limitation that may lower accuracy.

Libraries were constructed by multiplex PCR. This sample was sequenced with an Illumina HiSeq 4000. TCR beta libraries were built with iRepertoire HTBI primers and Arm-PCR amplification of CDR3 regions. PCR products were gel purified before sequencing. In the original analysis: Gene usage analysis of CDR3 amino acid clonotypes relied on the approximately 60 TRBV and about 15 TRBJ segments identified across samples. COPE and FqMerger were used to merge filtered high-quality paired reads into contigs. Contigs were aligned with BLAST to IMGT TRBV, TRBD and TRBJ reference genes, and CDR3 was defined per IMGT. Highly expanded clones were defined as clonotypes with a frequency above 0.1%. Shannon entropy served as the measure of repertoire diversity, while the Gini coefficient captured V-J evenness. Public clonotypes were defined as clonotypes shared by more than one individual. TCRdb itself trimmed the public reads at Q25 with fastp, ran MiXCR and retained productive beta chains. Rows are combined by CDR3 protein, so each entry shows the most common genes and DNA. TCRdb, rather than the study authors, made the V and J calls. In this sample the table shows about 210,000 distinct CDR3 sequences, roughly a fifth of which occur a single time. The top ten hold about 12% of the sample.

Interpreted using the paper, the time point label stands for: newly diagnosed GD, antithyroid drugs for less than 3 months. RNA was extracted from PBMCs in TRIzol for both TCR sequencing and RNA sequencing. The diagnosis of Graves' disease was made according to American Thyroid Association guidelines. Patients for the study were recruited at an endocrinology department in Xi'an, China. Each patient gave 7 to 9.5 milliliters of peripheral blood, collected in an EDTA anticoagulant tube. Ficoll Paque Plus density gradient separation was used to isolate PBMCs, and no further T cell sorting was performed. RNA quality was checked with an Agilent 2100 Bioanalyzer and agarose gel, and concentration with a NanoDrop 2000. Another study also made use of these data, one on T cells in Graves' hyperthyroidism and ophthalmopathy. As the second study states: Stable Graves' hyperthyroidism was defined as the absence of progression to ophthalmopathy over 18 months of follow-up. Hyperthyroidism patients were aged 18 to 65 years and newly diagnosed, with disease duration of less than 2 months. Exclusion was applied to patients with uncontrolled infections, other autoimmune diseases, pregnancy or lactation. Diagnoses were based on clinical symptoms, serum thyroxine and TRAb, thyroid ultrasound and orbital computed tomography. For the first round of RT-PCR on the TCR CDR3, the HTBI primer set was used together with the Qiagen OneStep RT-PCR kit. Most expanded thyroid clonotypes (frequency above 0.001) were also detected in blood, a finding suggesting that blood repertoires may reflect thyroid immune responses. A model built on a 13 V-J signature distinguished ophthalmopathy from stable hyperthyroidism, reaching around 90% sensitivity and around 82% specificity in cross-validation and 80%/75% in testing. In validation, the model predicted progression to ophthalmopathy a median of roughly 6.2 months before onset, with around 70% sensitivity and roughly 73% specificity. A discovery cohort of roughly 96 patients, roughly 45 with Graves' ophthalmopathy and about 58 with stable Graves' hyperthyroidism, was used to find distinguishing TCR V-J signatures. Whether ophthalmopathy could be predicted prospectively was tested in an independent validation cohort made up of some 20 hyperthyroidism patients plus 17 patients who later progressed to ophthalmopathy. The approximately 97 discovery patients were randomly divided into training and test sets at a 7:3 ratio. In addition, the study compared T-cell repertoires in thyroid tissue and in blood from 6 or 7 Graves' hyperthyroidism patients. Once sampling was done, hyperthyroidism patients were given methimazole at a starting dose of 30 mg daily, whereas ophthalmopathy patients were given high-dose intravenous methylprednisolone. Libraries were constructed in a second round of multiplex PCR, after which size selection and purification were performed. The libraries were sequenced on an Illumina HiSeq2000 using paired-end 100 bp reads. Raw data were processed with SOAPnuke, discarding reads with adapters, uncalled bases, mean Phred below 15, or no exact constant-primer or identifier match. High-quality paired reads were merged with COPE v1.2.5, and unique nucleotide sequences were defined as clonotypes. MiTCR v1.1 was used to align the clonotypes against IMGT TRBV, TRBD and TRBJ reference segments. The analysis included only V-J combinations with a frequency above 0.0001, which together covered around 99% of the repertoires. The TCS score was defined as the ratio of F50 (clonal expansion) to E x V (chaos), calculated using BLOSUM62-based TCRdist between CDR3 peptides within each V-J. Welch's t-statistics and random forest reduced roughly 500 V-J features to under 15, which were used in a naive Bayes classifier (R e1071). No statistical method was used to set the sample size in advance, and investigators knew the group allocation. The paper describes TCR Vbeta CDR3 sequencing of 135 peripheral blood samples, made up of approximately 40 ophthalmopathy patients, approximately 76 hyperthyroidism patients and 17 progressor patients.

The specimen comprised peripheral blood mononuclear cells (PBMCs), sampled at new diagnosis, from a patient treated with antithyroid drugs. The TCR comes from a woman between 25 and 40 years old with Graves disease. Donor details come from another sample of the same person, matched by shared clones. The sequence links TRBV19 to TRBJ2-7; 8 central bases correspond to TRBD1. The DNA reads TGTGCCAGTAGTCGGACAGGGCGCTCCTACGAGCAGTACTTC. It translates to CASSRTGRSYEQYF.